The 23 T cell receptor beta chains listed next were all sequenced from one sample in a study of T cell repertoires in ileal Crohn's disease. Time point noted: neoterminal ileum biopsy at postoperative endoscopy, about 6 months after surgery. Data came from immunoSEQ multiplex PCR; TCRdb stores just in-frame clones and leaves some out. Of over a thousand clones in the sample, around 80% are singletons; the top ten hold 30% to 35%. Sequenced sample: ileal tissue. The receptor set was obtained from an adult with Crohn's disease.

The rearrangement links TRBV6-5 to TRBJ2-7, with a possible D match to TRBD1 (5 bases). Trimming cost V 2 bases and J 6 bases, with 11 bases left between them. The germline V gene encodes CDR1 MNHEY and CDR2 SVGAGI. CDR3 length: 13 residues. DNA of the CDR3: TGTGCCAGCAGTTACACCCAGGGTGGCGAGCAGTACTTC. Its translation is CASSYTQGGEQYF.

J is TRBJ1-5 and V is TRBV9; D unresolved. This CDR3 is 15 amino acids long. V was shortened by 0 bases and J by 2 bases, with 9 bases between the two germline ends. The germline CDR1 and CDR2 sequences are SGDLS and YYNGEE. CDR3 loop: CASSVDSGGNQPQHF. The CDR3 DNA sequence: TGTGCCAGCAGCGTAGACAGCGGGGGCAATCAGCCCCAGCATTTT.

The rearrangement joins TRBV29-1 to TRBJ2-3, with no clear D. The ends were cut back, 2 bases at V and 0 bases at J, with 3 bases in the middle. Germline V gives CDR1 SQVTM, CDR2 ANQGSEA. The CDR3 is made up of 12 amino acids. The CDR3 protein is CSVEQSTDTQYF. Written as DNA, the CDR3 is TGCAGCGTTGAACAGAGCACAGATACGCAGTATTTT.

V and J are TRBV6-4 and TRBJ1-2, with no clear D. The V end lost 5 bases, the J end lost 4 bases, and 23 bases lay between the germline ends. The CDR3 is 17 residues long. Germline assignment: CDR1 MRHNA and CDR2 SNTAGT. For the CDR3, the DNA is TGTGCCAGCAGTCAGGAAGCCACACACGGAAAGACCTATGGCTACACCTTC. Amino acid sequence: CASSQEATHGKTYGYTF.

This clone was observed once. V is TRBV27 and J is TRBJ1-5; 8 bases are shared with TRBD1. This CDR3 has 15 amino acids. Trimming removed 5 bases from V and 6 bases from J; junction bases left unmatched: 9. Germline CDR1 and CDR2: MNHEY and SMNVEV (reference sequence). The CDR3 DNA is TGTGCCAGCAGTCCCTGGACAGGGCCTCCTCAGCCCCAGCATTTT. It codes for CASSPWTGPPQPQHF.

The chain uses TRBV6-6 and TRBJ2-7, with 7 bases lining up with TRBD2. V shed 1 base, J shed 2 bases, and the junction held 5 bases outside the gene matches. CDR3 length: 15 amino acids. Germline V gene data show CDR1 as MNHNY and CDR2 as SVGAGI (reference sequence). In nucleotides, the CDR3 is TGTGCCAGCAGTTACTTCGGGGGGTGGGCCTACGAGCAGTACTTC. Protein product: CASSYFGGWAYEQYF.

The chain is built from TRBV6-5 and TRBJ1-3, with TRBD1 identical over 9 bases. This CDR3 has 14 residues. Germline CDR1 and CDR2: MNHEY and SVGAGI. With V trimmed by 5 bases and J by 7 bases, 6 bases remained unmatched. Here the CDR3 reads CASSVTGGGNTIYF. The CDR3 coding sequence is TGTGCCAGCAGTGTTACAGGGGGCGGGAACACCATATATTTT.

V and J are TRBV5-4 and TRBJ2-7; D perhaps matches TRBD1 (5 bases). The CDR3 is 13 residues long. V dropped 4 bases and J dropped 6 bases, with 14 bases sitting between them. Per germline, CDR1 SGHNT and CDR2 YYREEE (reference sequence). CDR3 nucleotide sequence: TGTGCCAGCAGCCAAGACAGTTCGGGCGAGCAGTACTTC. This sequence encodes CASSQDSSGEQYF.

The J gene is TRBJ2-7, the V gene TRBV5-1, with unresolved D. This CDR3 contains 14 residues. Germline V lookup: CDR1 SGHRS, CDR2 YFSETQ. With 0 bases removed from V and 5 bases from J, the gap between germline ends came to 12 bases. This CDR3 is CASSLVQARDEQYF. The CDR3 DNA reads TGCGCCAGCAGCTTGGTGCAGGCGCGCGACGAGCAGTACTTC.

The V gene is TRBV7-2, the J gene TRBJ1-2; maybe TRBD1 (6 bases). This CDR3 spans 15 amino acids. V lost 6 bases and J lost 8, with 22 bases in between. CDR1 SGHTA and CDR2 FQGNSA come from the germline V gene. The CDR3 DNA reads TGTGCCAGCAGACGCGGACAGACACTCCCGGAGGGCTACACCTTC. This codes for CASRRGQTLPEGYTF.

The CDR3 DNA sequence: TGTGCCAGCAATGGGGGGGACAATCAGCCCCAGCATTTT. Protein: CASNGGDNQPQHF. The chain employs TRBV9 and TRBJ1-5, with TRBD1 as a possible D gene (5 bases). Per the germline V gene, CDR1 is SGDLS and CDR2 is YYNGEE. V gave up 6 bases and J gave up 3 bases, with 10 bases separating them. This CDR3 comprises 13 residues.

V usage is TRBV5-4 and J usage is TRBJ2-7, with a weak D call TRBD1 (5 bases). Trimming left V 3 bases short and J 6 bases short, with 25 bases between. The germline V gene has CDR1 SGHNT and CDR2 YYREEE (reference sequence). This CDR3 contains 17 residues. The CDR3 DNA sequence: TGTGCCAGCAGCTCCCTAGTAGTAGGGGTTAGTGGTTGCGAGCAGTACTTC. The encoded protein is CASSSLVVGVSGCEQYF.

V gene TRBV2 combines with J gene TRBJ1-5; D is ambiguous. Germline assignment: CDR1 SNHLY and CDR2 FYNNEI. V was cut by 7 bases and J by 3 bases, with 16 bases left in between. This CDR3 is built from 15 residues. CDR3 amino acids: CASTPPPGVNQPQHF. CDR3 bases: TGTGCCAGCACGCCCCCGCCGGGAGTCAATCAGCCCCAGCATTTT.

J is TRBJ2-2 and V is TRBV4-1; D gene ambiguous. CDR1 is MGHRA, CDR2 YSYEKL, per germline. The CDR3 covers 12 residues. The V end lost 4 bases, the J end lost 5 bases, and 5 bases lay between the germline ends. The DNA for the CDR3 is TGCGCCAGCAGCCCCGGGACCGGGGAGCTGTTTTTT. It encodes CASSPGTGELFF.

A word on this clone: The sample carries other DNA sequences with the same CDR3. The chain couples TRBV2 to TRBJ2-1; D is perhaps TRBD2 (6 bases). Trimming cost V 3 bases and J 5 bases, with 8 bases left between them. The CDR3 loop spans 13 amino acids. In germline, CDR1 is SNHLY, CDR2 FYNNEI. CDR3 residues: CASSEGLNNEQFF. The CDR3 bases are TGTGCCAGCAGTGAGGGACTCAACAATGAGCAGTTCTTC.

Here the CDR3 DNA reads TGTGCCATCAGTGGCGAAAGCTCTGGAAACACCATATATTTT. Translation gives CAISGESSGNTIYF. The chain combines TRBV10-3 with TRBJ1-3, with D unclear. CDR1 is ENHRY, CDR2 SYGVKD, per germline. Trimming stripped 4 bases from V and 0 bases from J, with 7 bases between. This CDR3 contains 14 residues.

This clone was seen a few times. The chain is built from TRBV14 and TRBJ1-6; the match to TRBD1 covers 8 bases. Germline lookup yields CDR1 SGHDN and CDR2 FVKESK. The trim removed 4 bases at V and 9 bases at J, leaving 8 bases unmatched. CDR3 length equals 15 residues. CDR3 sequence reads: CASSPDRDVGSPLHF. The CDR3 region has the DNA TGTGCCAGCAGCCCGGACAGGGATGTAGGTTCACCCCTCCACTTT.

The J gene is TRBJ1-6, the V gene TRBV5-1; no clear D. Germline-derived CDR1 and CDR2 are SGHRS and YFSETQ. This CDR3 is 13 amino acids long. The V gene lost 4 bases and the J gene lost 8 bases, with 10 bases spanning the gap. CDR3 sequence (DNA): TGCGCCAGCAGCCCTACTGTGGATTCACCCCTCCACTTT. Translation gives CASSPTVDSPLHF.

The J gene is TRBJ2-5, the V gene TRBV4-1; D may be TRBD1 (5 bases). CDR1 MGHRA and CDR2 YSYEKL come from the germline V gene. The CDR3 sequence is 14 residues long. V gave up 4 bases and J gave up 2 bases, with 11 bases separating them. CDR3 DNA sequence: TGCGCCAGCAGCCTCTCGGCAGGGCAAGAGACCCAGTACTTC. Amino acid sequence: CASSLSAGQETQYF.

On this clone: Other DNA sequences in the sample encode the same CDR3. The chain combines TRBV5-8 with TRBJ1-5; D is perhaps TRBD1 (5 bases). Germline CDR1 is SGHTS and CDR2 is YDEGEE. V dropped 0 bases and J dropped 6 bases, with 13 bases sitting between them. The CDR3 consists of 15 residues. CDR3 amino acids: CASSLGQGLGQPQHF. The CDR3 nucleotides read TGTGCCAGCAGCTTGGGGCAGGGATTAGGTCAGCCCCAGCATTTT. The whole variable domain, filled in from reference TRBV5-8 and TRBJ1-5, reads EAGVTQSPTHLIKTRGQQATLRCSPISGHTSVYWYQQALGLGLQFLLWYDEGEERNRGNFPPRFSGRQFPNYSSELNVNALELEDSALYLCASSLGQGLGQPQHFGDGTRLSIL.

CDR3 sequence: CASSQAHRVTKDYGYTF. The CDR3 DNA reads as TGCGCCAGCAGCCAAGCTCACCGGGTTACCAAAGACTATGGCTACACCTTC. The chain recombines TRBV4-1 with TRBJ1-2; D is unresolved. Germline lookup yields CDR1 MGHRA and CDR2 YSYEKL. This CDR3 spans 17 amino acids. Trimming removed 1 base at V and 3 bases at J, with 18 bases between.

This chain uses TRBV4-2 with TRBJ1-5; 8 bases are a match to TRBD1. The CDR3 consists of 18 residues. From germline, CDR1 is LGHNA and CDR2 YNFKEQ. The trim removed 4 bases at V and 1 base at J, leaving 12 bases unmatched. CDR3 loop: CASSLGKQGVLSNQPQHF. The CDR3 DNA reads TGTGCCAGCAGCCTGGGTAAACAGGGGGTTCTCAGCAATCAGCCCCAGCATTTT.

The chain joins TRBV7-3 to TRBJ2-1; a weak D match, TRBD1 (5 bases). Germline V CDR1 and CDR2: SGHTA, FQGTGA. V dropped 4 bases and J dropped 8 bases, with 15 bases sitting between them. The CDR3 contains 14 residues. CDR3 nucleotides: TGTGCCAGCAGCTCCCGAAATGGGGCGGATGAGCAGTTCTTC. Encoded protein: CASSSRNGADEQFF. The complete variable domain, with remaining parts taken from reference TRBV7-3 and TRBJ2-1, reads GAGVSQTPSNKVTEKGKYVELRCDPISGHTALYWYRQSLGQGPEFLIYFQGTGAADDSGLPNDRFFAVRPEGSVSTLKIQRTERGDSAVYLCASSSRNGADEQFFGPGTRLTVL.